A single sample is the source of the 14 T cell receptor beta chains below, sequenced in a study of metastatic and nonmetastatic thyroid tumors. TCRdb recomputed clones from the PCR reads via MiXCR. The sample includes 3,200 or so clones, roughly a quarter seen only once; the top ten take around 14%. All patients reached thyroid surgery having received no treatment beforehand. Sequenced: tumor tissue. The receptors were sampled from a female donor with papillary thyroid cancer or a benign thyroid nodule (not recorded which). Some clones in this sample may be carry-over from other donors' samples.

A few counts support this clone. The chain uses TRBV24-1 and TRBJ2-7; D gene unclear. CDR1 KGHDR and CDR2 SFDVKD come from the germline V gene. Trimming pared 1 base from V and 6 bases from J, leaving 6 bases between. The CDR3 loop spans 12 amino acids. CDR3 bases: TGTGCCACCAGTGATTTTGGCCGCGAGCAGTACTTC. Translation gives CATSDFGREQYF.

In this sample, this clone turned up a few times. The rearrangement joins TRBV6-5 to TRBJ2-1; D gene unclear. CDR3 length: 14 amino acids. Germline V lookup: CDR1 MNHEY, CDR2 SVGAGI. Trimming stripped 2 bases from V and 6 bases from J, with 11 bases between. CDR3 nucleotides: TGTGCCAGCAGTTACAGACTGGACGTCAATGAGCAGTTCTTC. It encodes CASSYRLDVNEQFF.

V is TRBV11-2 and J is TRBJ2-1; D may be TRBD2 (6 bases). Per the germline V gene, CDR1 is SGHAT and CDR2 is FQNNGV. The CDR3 extends over 16 amino acids. Trimming took off 5 bases at V and 9 bases at J, with 23 bases between the two ends. CDR3 nucleotides: TGTGCCAGCAGCCCCCTAGGGCGGGATGGGGTGTTTGAGCAGTTCTTC. Translated: CASSPLGRDGVFEQFF.

The chain employs TRBV5-1 and TRBJ2-7; unclear D gene. Trimming removed 6 bases at V and 0 bases at J, with 4 bases between. Per germline, CDR1 SGHRS and CDR2 YFSETQ. The CDR3 is 11 amino acids. CDR3 residues: CASKGSYEQYF. In nucleotides, the CDR3 is TGCGCCAGCAAGGGCTCCTACGAGCAGTACTTC.

The V gene is TRBV10-3, the J gene TRBJ2-1; TRBD2 aligns across 12 bases. Trimming cost V 3 bases and J 3 bases; bases outside gene matches: 3. Germline V gene data show CDR1 as ENHRY and CDR2 as SYGVKD. This CDR3 contains 16 residues. The CDR3 DNA reads TGTGCCATCAGTGATTCGGGACTAGCGGGCTACAATGAGCAGTTCTTC. The encoded protein is CAISDSGLAGYNEQFF.

This clone was counted between two and nine times. The CDR3 sequence: CASSLRTGGEQYF. For the CDR3, the DNA is TGTGCCAGCAGCCTACGGACAGGGGGGGAGCAGTACTTC. The chain uses TRBV28 and TRBJ2-7; 10 nucleotides match TRBD1. V gave up 6 bases and J gave up 7 bases; unmatched junction bases: 6. The CDR3 spans 13 residues. Germline V lookup: CDR1 MDHEN, CDR2 SYDVKM.

In this sample, this clone is large. This sequence joins TRBV27 and TRBJ2-7; weak D call: TRBD1 (5 bases). The CDR3 sequence is 13 residues long. Germline V gives CDR1 MNHEY, CDR2 SMNVEV (reference sequence). V lost 2 bases and J lost 5, with 10 bases in between. The CDR3 loop reads CASSLQGEDEQYF. The CDR3, as DNA: TGTGCCAGCAGTTTACAGGGTGAGGACGAGCAGTACTTC.

The V call is TRBV6-2 or TRBV6-3, the J call TRBJ1-6; D is perhaps TRBD1 (5 bases). The V gene's germline CDR1 is MNHEY and CDR2 SVGEGT. The CDR3 length is 15 residues. Trimming removed 6 bases at V and 5 bases at J, with 14 bases between. DNA for the CDR3: TGTGCCAGCAGACCCGGGACCCCGAATAATTCACCCCTCCACTTT. Its translation is CASRPGTPNNSPLHF.

V is TRBV4-1 and J is TRBJ1-2, with a tentative D call TRBD1 (5 bases). This CDR3 spans 15 amino acids. V was cut by 5 bases and J by 4 bases, with 17 bases left in between. Germline assignment: CDR1 MGHRA and CDR2 YSYEKL. The CDR3 DNA reads as TGCGCCAGCAGCTCATCAGGGACTTCTAGCTATGGCTACACCTTC. The encoded protein is CASSSSGTSSYGYTF.

This chain uses TRBV11-2 with TRBJ1-2; D is undetermined. Germline CDR1 is SGHAT and CDR2 is FQNNGV. The V and J ends lost 1 base and 7 bases respectively, with 7 bases between them. The CDR3 loop spans 12 amino acids. This chain's CDR3 is CASSLGRGGYTF. As DNA, the CDR3 is TGTGCCAGCAGCTTAGGACGGGGTGGCTACACCTTC. The complete variable domain, with remaining parts taken from reference TRBV11-2 and TRBJ1-2, reads EAGVAQSPRYKIIEKRQSVAFWCNPISGHATLYWYQQILGQGPKLLIQFQNNGVVDDSQLPKDRFSAERLKGVDSTLKIQPAKLEDSAVYLCASSLGRGGYTFGSGTRLTVV.

This clone was seen at least ten times. A much larger clone lies a single base off, so this may be a read error. Within the sample, other DNA sequences also encode this same CDR3. The gene calls are TRBV30 and TRBJ1-1; D is ambiguous. CDR1 is GTSNPN, CDR2 SVGIG, per germline (reference sequence). The CDR3 has 11 amino acids. This chain's CDR3 is CAWELNTEAFF. Here the CDR3 DNA reads TGTGCCTGGGAACTGAATACTGAAGCTTTCTTT.

The chain uses TRBV19 and TRBJ2-1; D gene unclear. The germline V and J ends were trimmed by 6 bases and 7 bases, with 10 bases remaining between them. The V gene's germline CDR1 is LNHDA and CDR2 SQIVND (reference sequence). The CDR3 length is 12 residues. DNA for the CDR3: TGTGCCAGTAGGGGCCCGTTGAATGAGCAGTTCTTC. The encoded protein is CASRGPLNEQFF.

By share of the sample, this clone is medium-sized. The chain combines TRBV7-3 with TRBJ2-3; TRBD2 matches 8 bases. Germline-derived CDR1 and CDR2 are SGHTA and FQGTGA. With 5 bases clipped from V and 2 bases from J, the junction kept 3 bases outside the gene matches. This CDR3 region has 14 residues. The CDR3: CASSPGLATDTQYF. CDR3 nucleotide sequence: TGTGCCAGCAGCCCCGGACTAGCCACAGATACGCAGTATTTT.

This clone was recorded a few times. The chain's CDR3 is CASSAKLSGGAGTQYF. CDR3 sequence (DNA): TGTGCCAGCAGTGCGAAATTAAGTGGGGGAGCAGGTACGCAGTATTTT. The J gene is TRBJ2-3, the V gene TRBV25-1; D assignment may be TRBD1 or TRBD2 (5 bases each). The germline V gene has CDR1 MGHDK and CDR2 SYGVNS. This CDR3 is built from 16 residues. The V end was cut by 4 bases, the J end by 8 bases, with 22 bases between.